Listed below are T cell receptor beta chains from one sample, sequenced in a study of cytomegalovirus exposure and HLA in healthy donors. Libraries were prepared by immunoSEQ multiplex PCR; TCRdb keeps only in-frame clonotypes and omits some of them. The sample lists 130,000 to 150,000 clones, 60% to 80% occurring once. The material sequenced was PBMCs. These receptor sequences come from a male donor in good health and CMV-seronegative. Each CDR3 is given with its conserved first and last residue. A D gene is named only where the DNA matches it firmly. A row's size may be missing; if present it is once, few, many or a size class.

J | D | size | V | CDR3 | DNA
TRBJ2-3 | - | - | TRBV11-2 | CASSLGLAVVQSTDTQYF | TGTGCCAGCAGCTTAGGCCTGGCGGTGGTGCAGAGCACAGATACGCAGTATTTT
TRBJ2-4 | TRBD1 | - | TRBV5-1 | CASSLGTQGAYIQYF | TGCGCCAGCAGCTTGGGGACACAGGGGGCCTACATTCAGTACTTC
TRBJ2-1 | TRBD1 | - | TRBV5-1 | CASSLPTGGNEQFF | TGCGCCAGCAGCCTACCGACAGGGGGAAATGAGCAGTTCTTC
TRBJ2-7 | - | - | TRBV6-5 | CASSWRSSYEQYF | TGTGCCAGCAGTTGGCGGAGCTCCTACGAGCAGTACTTC
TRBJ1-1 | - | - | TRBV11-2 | CASSLGAGLNTEAFF | TGTGCCAGCAGCTTAGGGGCGGGGTTGAACACTGAAGCTTTCTTT
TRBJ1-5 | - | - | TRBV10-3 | CAISESTGYNQPQHF | TGTGCCATCAGTGAGTCGACGGGGTACAATCAGCCCCAGCATTTT
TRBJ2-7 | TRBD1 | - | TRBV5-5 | CASKTGTGTYEQYF | TGTGCCAGCAAAACCGGGACAGGGACCTACGAGCAGTACTTC
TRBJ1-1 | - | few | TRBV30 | CAWSASGDTEAFF | TGTGCCTGGAGTGCTTCAGGGGACACTGAAGCTTTCTTT
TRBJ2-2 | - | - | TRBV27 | CASRTGERDTGELFF | TGTGCCAGCAGAACGGGGGAAAGGGACACCGGGGAGCTGTTTTTT
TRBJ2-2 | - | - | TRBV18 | CASSKDSTGELFF | TGTGCCAGCTCAAAGGACAGCACCGGGGAGCTGTTTTTT
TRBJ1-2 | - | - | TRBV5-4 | CTSSLDRNYGYTF | TGTACCAGCAGCTTGGACAGAAACTATGGCTACACCTTC
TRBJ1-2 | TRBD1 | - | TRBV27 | CAGSSTGQGGYGYTF | TGTGCCGGCAGTTCAACGGGACAGGGAGGCTATGGCTACACCTTC
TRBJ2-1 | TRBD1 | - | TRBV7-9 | CSSSPSGDRGYNEQFF | TGTTCCAGCAGCCCCTCGGGGGACAGGGGCTACAATGAGCAGTTCTTC
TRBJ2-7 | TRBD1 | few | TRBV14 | CASSQDGGTGTYEQYF | TGTGCCAGCAGCCAAGATGGGGGGACAGGGACCTACGAGCAGTACTTC
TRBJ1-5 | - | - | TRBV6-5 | CASSSSTANQPQHF | TGTGCCAGCAGTTCCTCGACAGCAAATCAGCCCCAGCATTTT
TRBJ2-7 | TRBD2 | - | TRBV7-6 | CASSLGAGGVNEQYF | TGTGCCAGCAGCTTAGGGGCCGGGGGGGTAAACGAGCAGTACTTC
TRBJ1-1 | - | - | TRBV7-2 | CASSPPGLGTEAFF | TGTGCCAGCAGCCCCCCGGGACTGGGAACTGAAGCTTTCTTT
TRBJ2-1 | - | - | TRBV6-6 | CASSYLGRGQFF | TGTGCCAGCAGTTACTTGGGGCGAGGGCAGTTCTTC
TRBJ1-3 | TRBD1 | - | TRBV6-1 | CASSGQGSSGNTIYF | TGTGCCAGCAGTGGACAGGGGAGCTCTGGAAACACCATATATTTT
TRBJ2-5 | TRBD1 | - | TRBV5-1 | CASSLPWTGGQTQYF | TGCGCCAGCAGCTTGCCCTGGACAGGGGGACAGACCCAGTACTTC
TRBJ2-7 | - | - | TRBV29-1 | CSVEIGVDEQYF | TGCAGCGTTGAAATAGGGGTCGACGAGCAGTACTTC
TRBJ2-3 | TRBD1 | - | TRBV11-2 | CASTLLDRVTDTQYF | TGTGCCAGCACCCTGTTGGACAGGGTAACAGATACGCAGTATTTT
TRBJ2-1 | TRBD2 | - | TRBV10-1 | CASSEPGLAGGGVLDNEQFF | TGCGCCAGCAGTGAGCCGGGACTAGCGGGAGGGGGGGTCCTGGACAATGAGCAGTTCTTC
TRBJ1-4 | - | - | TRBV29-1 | CSAAPGRGEKLFF | TGCAGCGCCGCGCCGGGGAGGGGAGAAAAACTGTTTTTT
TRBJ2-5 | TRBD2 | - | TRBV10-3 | CAISGRQAGGETQYF | TGTGCCATCAGTGGCAGACAGGCGGGAGGGGAGACCCAGTACTTC
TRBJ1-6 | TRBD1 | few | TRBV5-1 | CASRPEQTGASPLHF | TGCGCCAGCCGTCCCGAACAGACAGGGGCTTCACCCCTCCACTTT
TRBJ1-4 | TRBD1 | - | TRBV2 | CASSGQGAGEKLFF | TGTGCCAGCAGTGGTCAGGGGGCGGGCGAAAAACTGTTTTTT
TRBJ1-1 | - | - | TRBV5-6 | CASSLPGINTEAFF | TGTGCCAGCAGCTTACCAGGAATAAACACTGAAGCTTTCTTT